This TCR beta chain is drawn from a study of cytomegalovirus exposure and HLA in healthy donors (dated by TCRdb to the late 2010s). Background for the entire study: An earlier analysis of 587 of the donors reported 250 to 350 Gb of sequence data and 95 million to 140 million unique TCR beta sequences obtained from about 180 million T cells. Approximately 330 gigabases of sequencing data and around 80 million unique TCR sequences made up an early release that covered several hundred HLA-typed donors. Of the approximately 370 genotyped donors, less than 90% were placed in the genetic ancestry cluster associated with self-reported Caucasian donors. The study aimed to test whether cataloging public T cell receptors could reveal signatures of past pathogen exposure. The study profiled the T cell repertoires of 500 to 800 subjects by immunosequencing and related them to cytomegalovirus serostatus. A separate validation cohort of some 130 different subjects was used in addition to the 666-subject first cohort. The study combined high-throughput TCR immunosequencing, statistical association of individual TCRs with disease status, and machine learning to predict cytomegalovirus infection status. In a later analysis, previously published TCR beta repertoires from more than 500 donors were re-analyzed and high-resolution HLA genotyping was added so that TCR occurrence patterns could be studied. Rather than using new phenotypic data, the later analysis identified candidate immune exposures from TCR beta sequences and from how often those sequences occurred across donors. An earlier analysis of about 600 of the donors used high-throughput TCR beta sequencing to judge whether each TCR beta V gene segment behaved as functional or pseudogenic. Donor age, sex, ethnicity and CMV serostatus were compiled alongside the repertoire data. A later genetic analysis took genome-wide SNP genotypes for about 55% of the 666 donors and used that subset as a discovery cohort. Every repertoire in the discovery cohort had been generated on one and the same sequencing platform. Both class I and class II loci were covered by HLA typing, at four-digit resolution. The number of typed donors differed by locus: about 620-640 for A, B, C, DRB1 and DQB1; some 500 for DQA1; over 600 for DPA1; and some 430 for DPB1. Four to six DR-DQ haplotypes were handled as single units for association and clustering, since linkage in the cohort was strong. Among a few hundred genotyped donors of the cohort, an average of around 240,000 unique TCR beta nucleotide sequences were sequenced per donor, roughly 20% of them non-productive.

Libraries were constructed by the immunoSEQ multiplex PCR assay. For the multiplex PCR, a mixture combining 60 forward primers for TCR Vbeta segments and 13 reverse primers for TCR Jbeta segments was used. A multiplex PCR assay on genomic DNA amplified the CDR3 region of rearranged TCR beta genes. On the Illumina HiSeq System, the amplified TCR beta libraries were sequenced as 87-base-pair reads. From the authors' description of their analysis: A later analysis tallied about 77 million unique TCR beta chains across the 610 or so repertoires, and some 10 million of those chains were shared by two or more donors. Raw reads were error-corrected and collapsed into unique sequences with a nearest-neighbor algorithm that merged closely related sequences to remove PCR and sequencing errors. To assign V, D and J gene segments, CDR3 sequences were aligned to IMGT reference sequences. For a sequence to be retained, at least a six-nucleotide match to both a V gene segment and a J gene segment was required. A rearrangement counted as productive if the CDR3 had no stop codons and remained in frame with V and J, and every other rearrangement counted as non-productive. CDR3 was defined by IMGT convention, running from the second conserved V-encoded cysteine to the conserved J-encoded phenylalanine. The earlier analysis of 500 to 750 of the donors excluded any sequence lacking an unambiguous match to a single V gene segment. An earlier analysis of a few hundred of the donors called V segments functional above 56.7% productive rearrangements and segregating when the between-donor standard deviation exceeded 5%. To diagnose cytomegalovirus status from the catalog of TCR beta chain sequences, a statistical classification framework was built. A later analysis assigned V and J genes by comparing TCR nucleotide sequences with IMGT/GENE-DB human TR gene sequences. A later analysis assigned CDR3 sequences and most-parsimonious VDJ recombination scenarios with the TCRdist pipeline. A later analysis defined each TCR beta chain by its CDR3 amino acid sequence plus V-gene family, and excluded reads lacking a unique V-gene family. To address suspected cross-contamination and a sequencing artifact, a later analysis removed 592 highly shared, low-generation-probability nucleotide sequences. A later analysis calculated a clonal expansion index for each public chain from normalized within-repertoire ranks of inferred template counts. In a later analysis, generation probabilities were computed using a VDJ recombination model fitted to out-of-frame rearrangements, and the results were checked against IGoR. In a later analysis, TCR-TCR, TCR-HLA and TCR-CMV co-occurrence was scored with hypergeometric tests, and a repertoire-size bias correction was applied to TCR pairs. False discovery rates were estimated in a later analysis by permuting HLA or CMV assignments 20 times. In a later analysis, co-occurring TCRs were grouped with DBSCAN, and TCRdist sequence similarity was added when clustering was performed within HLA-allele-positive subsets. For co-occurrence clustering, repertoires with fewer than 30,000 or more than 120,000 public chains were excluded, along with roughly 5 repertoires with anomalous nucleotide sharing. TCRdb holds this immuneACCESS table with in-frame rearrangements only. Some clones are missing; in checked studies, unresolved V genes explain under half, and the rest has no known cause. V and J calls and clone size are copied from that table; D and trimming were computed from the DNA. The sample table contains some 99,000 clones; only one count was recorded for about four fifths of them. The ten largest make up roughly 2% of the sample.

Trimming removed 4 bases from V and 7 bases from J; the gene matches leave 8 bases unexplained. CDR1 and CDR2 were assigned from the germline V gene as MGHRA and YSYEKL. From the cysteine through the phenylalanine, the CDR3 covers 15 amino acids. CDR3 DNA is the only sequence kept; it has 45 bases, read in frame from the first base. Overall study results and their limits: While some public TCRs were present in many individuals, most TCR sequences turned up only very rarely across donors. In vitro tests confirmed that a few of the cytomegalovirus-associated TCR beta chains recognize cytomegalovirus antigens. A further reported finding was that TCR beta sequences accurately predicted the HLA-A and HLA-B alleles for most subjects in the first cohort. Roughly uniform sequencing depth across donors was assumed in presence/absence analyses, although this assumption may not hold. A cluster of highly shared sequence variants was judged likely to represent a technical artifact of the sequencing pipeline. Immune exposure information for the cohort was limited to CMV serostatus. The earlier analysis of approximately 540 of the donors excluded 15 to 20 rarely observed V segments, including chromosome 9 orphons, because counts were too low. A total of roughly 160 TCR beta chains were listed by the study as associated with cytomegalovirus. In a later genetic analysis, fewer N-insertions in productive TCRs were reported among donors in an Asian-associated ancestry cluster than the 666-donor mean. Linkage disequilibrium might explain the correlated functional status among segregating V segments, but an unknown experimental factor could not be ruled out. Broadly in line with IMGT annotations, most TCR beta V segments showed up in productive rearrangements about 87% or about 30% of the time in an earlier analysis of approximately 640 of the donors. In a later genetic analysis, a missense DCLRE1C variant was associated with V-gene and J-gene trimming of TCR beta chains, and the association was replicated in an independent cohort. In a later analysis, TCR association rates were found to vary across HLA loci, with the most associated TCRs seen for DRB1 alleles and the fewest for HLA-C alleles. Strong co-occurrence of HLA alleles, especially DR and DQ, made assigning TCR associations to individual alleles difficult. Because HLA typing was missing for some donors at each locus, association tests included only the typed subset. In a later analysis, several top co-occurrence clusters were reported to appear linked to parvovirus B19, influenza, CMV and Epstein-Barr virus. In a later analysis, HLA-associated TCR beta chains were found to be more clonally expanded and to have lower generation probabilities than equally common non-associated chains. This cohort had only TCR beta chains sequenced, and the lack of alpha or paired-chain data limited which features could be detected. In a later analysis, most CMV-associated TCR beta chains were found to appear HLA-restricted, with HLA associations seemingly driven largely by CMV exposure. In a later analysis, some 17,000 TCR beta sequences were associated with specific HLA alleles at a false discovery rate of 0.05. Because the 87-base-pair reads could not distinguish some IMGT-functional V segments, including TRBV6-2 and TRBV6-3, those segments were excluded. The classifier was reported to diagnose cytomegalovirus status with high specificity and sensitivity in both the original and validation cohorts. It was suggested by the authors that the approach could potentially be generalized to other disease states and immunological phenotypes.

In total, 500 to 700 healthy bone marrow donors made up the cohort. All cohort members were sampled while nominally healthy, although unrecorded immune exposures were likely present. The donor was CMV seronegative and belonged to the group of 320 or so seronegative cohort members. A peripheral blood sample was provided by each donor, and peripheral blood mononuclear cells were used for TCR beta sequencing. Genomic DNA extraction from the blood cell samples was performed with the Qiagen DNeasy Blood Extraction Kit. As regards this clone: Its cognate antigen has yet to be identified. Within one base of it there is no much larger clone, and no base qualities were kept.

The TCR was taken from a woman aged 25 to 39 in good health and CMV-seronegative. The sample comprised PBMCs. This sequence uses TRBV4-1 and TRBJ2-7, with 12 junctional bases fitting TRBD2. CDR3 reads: CASSLGLAGRGEQYF. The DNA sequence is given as TGCGCCAGCAGCCTCGGACTAGCGGGGAGAGGTGAGCAGTACTTC.